This record covers a single T cell receptor beta chain. Its specificity is not known. The sample is drawn from a study of cytomegalovirus exposure and HLA in healthy donors. Study observations and caveats: An ancestry cluster, one associated with Asian ancestry, reportedly showed fewer N-insertions than the 666-donor mean in a later analysis.

PCR amplification relied on 60 Vbeta primers (plus 13 Jbeta primers). Generated by immunoSEQ multiplex PCR, the TCRdb table keeps only in-frame clones and is missing some. The sample carries about 190,000 clones, roughly 73% recorded once. Donors showed nominal health when sampled, although they likely had unrecorded immune exposures. Sequencing was carried out using PBMCs. The sequence was obtained from a woman aged 25 to 39 in good health and CMV-seropositive.

DNA for the CDR3: TGCGCCAGCAGCTTACCTAGCGGGGGTCAAGAGACCCAGTACTTC. This codes for CASSLPSGGQETQYF. The chain has TRBV5-1 and TRBJ2-5; 10 bases map to TRBD2. Germline V gene sequence: CDR1 SGHRS, CDR2 YFSETQ. With V trimmed by 2 bases and J by 2 bases, 3 bases remained unmatched. This CDR3 comprises 15 residues.